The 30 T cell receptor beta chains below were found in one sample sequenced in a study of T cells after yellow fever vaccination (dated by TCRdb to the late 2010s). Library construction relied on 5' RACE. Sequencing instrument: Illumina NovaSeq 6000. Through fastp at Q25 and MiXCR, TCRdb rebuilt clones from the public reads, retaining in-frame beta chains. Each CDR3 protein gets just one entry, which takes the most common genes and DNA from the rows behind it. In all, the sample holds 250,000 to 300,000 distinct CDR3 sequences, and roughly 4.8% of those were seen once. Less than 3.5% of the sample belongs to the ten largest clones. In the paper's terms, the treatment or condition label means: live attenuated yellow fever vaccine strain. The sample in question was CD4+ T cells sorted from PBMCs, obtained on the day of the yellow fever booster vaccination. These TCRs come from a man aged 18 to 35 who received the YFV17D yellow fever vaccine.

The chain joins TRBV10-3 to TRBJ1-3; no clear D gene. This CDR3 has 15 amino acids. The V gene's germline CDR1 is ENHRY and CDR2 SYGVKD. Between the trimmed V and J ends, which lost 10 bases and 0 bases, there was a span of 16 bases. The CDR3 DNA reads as TGTGCCAAAATCGGAGCGATAGACTCTGGAAACACCATATATTTT. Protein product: CAKIGAIDSGNTIYF.

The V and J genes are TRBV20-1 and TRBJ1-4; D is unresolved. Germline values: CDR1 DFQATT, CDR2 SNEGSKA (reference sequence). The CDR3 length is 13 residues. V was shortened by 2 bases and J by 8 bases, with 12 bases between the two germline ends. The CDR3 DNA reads TGCAGTGCTAGACTGGACGCGGGGGAAAAACTGTTTTTT. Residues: CSARLDAGEKLFF.

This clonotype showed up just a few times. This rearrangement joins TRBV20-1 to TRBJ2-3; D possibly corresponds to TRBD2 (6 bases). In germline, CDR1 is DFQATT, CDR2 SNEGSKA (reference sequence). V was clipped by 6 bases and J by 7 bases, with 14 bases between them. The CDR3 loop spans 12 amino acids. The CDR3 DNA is TGCAGTGCGGGCACTAGCATCAATACGCAGTATTTT. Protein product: CSAGTSINTQYF.

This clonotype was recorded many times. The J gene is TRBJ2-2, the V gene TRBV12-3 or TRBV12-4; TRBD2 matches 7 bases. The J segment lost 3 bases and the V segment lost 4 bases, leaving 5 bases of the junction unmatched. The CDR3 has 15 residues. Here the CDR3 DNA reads TGTGCCAGCAGTTCCCGGGGGGTGGACACCGGGGAGCTGTTTTTT. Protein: CASSSRGVDTGELFF.

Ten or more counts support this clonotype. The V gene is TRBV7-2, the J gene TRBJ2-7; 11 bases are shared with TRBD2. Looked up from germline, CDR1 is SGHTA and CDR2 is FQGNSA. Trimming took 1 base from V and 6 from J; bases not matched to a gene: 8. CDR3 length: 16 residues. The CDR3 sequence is CASSLELAGGLSEQYF. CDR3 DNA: TGTGCCAGCAGCTTAGAGTTAGCGGGGGGGCTAAGCGAGCAGTACTTC.

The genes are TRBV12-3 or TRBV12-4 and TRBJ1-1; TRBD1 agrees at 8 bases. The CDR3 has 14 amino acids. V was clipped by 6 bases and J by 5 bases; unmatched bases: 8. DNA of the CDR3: TGTGCCAGCAGGCCCCTGACAGGGGAGACTGAAGCTTTCTTT. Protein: CASRPLTGETEAFF.

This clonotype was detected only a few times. CDR3 nucleotides: TGCAGCGCCGGTTCGGGGGGAGAGACCCAGTACTTC. Its translation is CSAGSGGETQYF. The rearrangement links TRBV29-1 to TRBJ2-5, with 7 nucleotides matching TRBD2. Germline V CDR1 and CDR2: SQVTM, ANQGSEA. J lost 4 bases, V lost 7 bases, and 6 bases had no gene match. CDR3 size: 12 residues. Combining the CDR3 with reference TRBV29-1 and TRBJ2-5 gives the whole variable domain SAVISQKPSRDICQRGTSLTIQCQVDSQVTMMFWYRQQPGQSLTLIATANQGSEATYESGFVIDKFPISRPNLTFSTLTVSNMSPEDSSIYLCSAGSGGETQYFGPGTRLLVL.

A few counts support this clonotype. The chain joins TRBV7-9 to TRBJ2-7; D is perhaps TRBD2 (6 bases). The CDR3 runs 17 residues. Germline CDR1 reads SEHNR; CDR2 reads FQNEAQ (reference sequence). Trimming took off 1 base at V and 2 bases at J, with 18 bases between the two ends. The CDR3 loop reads CASSLGRGSRRPYEQYF. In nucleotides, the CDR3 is TGTGCCAGCAGCTTAGGGAGGGGTTCCAGGAGACCCTACGAGCAGTACTTC.

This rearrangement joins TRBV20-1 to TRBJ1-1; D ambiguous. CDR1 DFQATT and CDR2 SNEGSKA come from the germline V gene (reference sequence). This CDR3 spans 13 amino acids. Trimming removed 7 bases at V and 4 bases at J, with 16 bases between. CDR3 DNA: TGCAGTGTCCCCTCACGGTGGGGCACTGAAGCTTTCTTT. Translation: CSVPSRWGTEAFF.

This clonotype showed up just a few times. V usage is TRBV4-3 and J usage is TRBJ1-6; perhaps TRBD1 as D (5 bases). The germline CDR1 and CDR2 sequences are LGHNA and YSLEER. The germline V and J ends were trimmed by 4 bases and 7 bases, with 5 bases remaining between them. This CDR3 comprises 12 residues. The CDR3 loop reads CASSRTNSPLHF. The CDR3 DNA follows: TGCGCCAGCAGCCGGACAAATTCACCCCTCCACTTT.

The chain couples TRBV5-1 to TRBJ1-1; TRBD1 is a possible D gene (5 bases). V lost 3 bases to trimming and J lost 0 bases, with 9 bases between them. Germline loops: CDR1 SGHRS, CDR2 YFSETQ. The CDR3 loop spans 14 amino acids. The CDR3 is CASSSGPMNTEAFF. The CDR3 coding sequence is TGCGCCAGCAGCTCGGGGCCTATGAACACTGAAGCTTTCTTT.

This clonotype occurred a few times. The CDR3 sequence is CATSDNSGEYTGELFF. Here the CDR3 DNA reads TGTGCCACCAGTGATAACTCGGGGGAATACACCGGGGAGCTGTTTTTT. The chain joins TRBV24-1 to TRBJ2-2; D possibly corresponds to TRBD2 (6 bases). CDR1 is KGHDR, CDR2 SFDVKD, per germline. This CDR3 comprises 16 residues. Trimming removed 3 bases from V and 3 bases from J, with 13 bases in between.

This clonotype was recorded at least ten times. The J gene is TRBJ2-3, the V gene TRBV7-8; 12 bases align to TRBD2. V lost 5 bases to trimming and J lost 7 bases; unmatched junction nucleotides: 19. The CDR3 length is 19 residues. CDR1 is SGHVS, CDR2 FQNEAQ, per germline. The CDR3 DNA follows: TGTGCCAGCAGCCAAGGACAGGACCAAAGGGGACTAGCGGGCAATACGCAGTATTTT. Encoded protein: CASSQGQDQRGLAGNTQYF.

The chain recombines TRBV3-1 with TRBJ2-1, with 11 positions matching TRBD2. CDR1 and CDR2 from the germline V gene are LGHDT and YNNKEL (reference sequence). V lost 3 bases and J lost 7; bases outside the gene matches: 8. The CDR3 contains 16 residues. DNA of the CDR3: TGTGCCAGCAGCCAGATAGCGGGGGGGTTCGGAAATGAGCAGTTCTTC. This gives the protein CASSQIAGGFGNEQFF.

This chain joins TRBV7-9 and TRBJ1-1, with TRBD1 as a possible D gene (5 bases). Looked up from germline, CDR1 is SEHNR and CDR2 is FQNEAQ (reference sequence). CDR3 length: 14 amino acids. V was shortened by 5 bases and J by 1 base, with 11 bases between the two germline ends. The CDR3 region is CASSRGASNTEAFF. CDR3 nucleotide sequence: TGTGCCAGCAGCCGAGGGGCATCGAACACTGAAGCTTTCTTT.

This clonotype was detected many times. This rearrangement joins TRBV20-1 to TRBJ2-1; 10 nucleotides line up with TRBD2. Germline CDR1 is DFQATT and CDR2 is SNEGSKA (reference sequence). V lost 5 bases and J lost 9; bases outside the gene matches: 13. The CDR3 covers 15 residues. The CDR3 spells CSAPLAGGLLGEQFF. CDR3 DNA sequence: TGCAGTGCTCCCTTAGCGGGGGGTCTCCTGGGTGAGCAGTTCTTC.

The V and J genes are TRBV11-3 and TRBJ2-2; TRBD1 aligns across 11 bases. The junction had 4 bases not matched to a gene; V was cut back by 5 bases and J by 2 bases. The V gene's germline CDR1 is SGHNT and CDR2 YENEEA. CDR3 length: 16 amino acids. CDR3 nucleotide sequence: TGTGCCAGCAGCCCTGGACAGGGGGCAAACACCGGGGAGCTGTTTTTT. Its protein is CASSPGQGANTGELFF.

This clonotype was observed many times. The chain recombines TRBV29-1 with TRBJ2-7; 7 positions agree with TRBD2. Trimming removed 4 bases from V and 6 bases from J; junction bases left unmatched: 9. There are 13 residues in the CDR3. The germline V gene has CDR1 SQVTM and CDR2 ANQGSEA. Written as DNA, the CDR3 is TGCAGCGTTGCTGGGAGGGGTAAAGTCGAGCAGTACTTC. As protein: CSVAGRGKVEQYF.

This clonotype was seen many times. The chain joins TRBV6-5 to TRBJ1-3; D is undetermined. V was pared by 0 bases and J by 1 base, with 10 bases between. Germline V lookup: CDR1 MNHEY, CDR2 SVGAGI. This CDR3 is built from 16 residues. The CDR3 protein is CASSYSGPLSGNTIYF. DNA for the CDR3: TGTGCCAGCAGTTACTCCGGGCCCCTATCTGGAAACACCATATATTTT.

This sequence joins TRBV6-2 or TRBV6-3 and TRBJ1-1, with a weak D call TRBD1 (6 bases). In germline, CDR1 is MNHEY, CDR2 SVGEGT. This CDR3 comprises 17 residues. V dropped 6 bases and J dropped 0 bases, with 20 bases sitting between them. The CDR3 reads CASRRNPGTNMNTEAFF. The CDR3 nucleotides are TGTGCCAGCAGAAGGAACCCCGGGACAAACATGAACACTGAAGCTTTCTTT.

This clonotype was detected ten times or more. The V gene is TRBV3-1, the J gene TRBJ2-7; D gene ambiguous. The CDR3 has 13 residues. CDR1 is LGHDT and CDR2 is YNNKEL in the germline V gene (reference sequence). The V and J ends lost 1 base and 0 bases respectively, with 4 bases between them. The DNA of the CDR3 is TGTGCCAGCAGCCAAGGACTCTCCTACGAGCAGTACTTC. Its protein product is CASSQGLSYEQYF.

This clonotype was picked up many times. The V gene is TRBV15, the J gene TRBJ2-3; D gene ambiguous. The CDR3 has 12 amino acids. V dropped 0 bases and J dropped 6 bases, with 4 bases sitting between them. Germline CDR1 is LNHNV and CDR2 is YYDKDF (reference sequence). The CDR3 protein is CATSREGDTQYF. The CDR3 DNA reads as TGTGCCACCAGCAGAGAGGGGGATACGCAGTATTTT.

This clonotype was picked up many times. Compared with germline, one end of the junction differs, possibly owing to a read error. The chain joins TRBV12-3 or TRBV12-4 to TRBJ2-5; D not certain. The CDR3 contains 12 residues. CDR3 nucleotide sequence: TGTGCCAGCAGCTTAGTCCAAGAGACCCAGTACTTC. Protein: CASSLVQETQYF.

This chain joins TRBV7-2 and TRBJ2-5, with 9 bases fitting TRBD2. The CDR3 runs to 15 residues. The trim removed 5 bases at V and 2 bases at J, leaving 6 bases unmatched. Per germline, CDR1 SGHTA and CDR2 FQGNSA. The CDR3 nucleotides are TGTGCCAGCAGCACCAGACTAGCGGAGCAAGAGACCCAGTACTTC. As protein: CASSTRLAEQETQYF.

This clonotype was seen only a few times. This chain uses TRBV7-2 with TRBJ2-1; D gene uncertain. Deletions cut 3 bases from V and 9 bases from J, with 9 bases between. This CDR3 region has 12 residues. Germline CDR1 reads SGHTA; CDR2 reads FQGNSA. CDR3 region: CASSFLPFEQFF. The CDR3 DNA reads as TGTGCCAGCAGCTTTCTTCCGTTTGAGCAGTTCTTC. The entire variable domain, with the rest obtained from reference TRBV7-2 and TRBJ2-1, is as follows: GAGVSQSPSNKVTEKGKDVELRCDPISGHTALYWYRQSLGQGLEFLIYFQGNSAPDKSGLPSDRFSAERTGGSVSTLTIQRTQQEDSAVYLCASSFLPFEQFFGPGTRLTVL.

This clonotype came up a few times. The CDR3 DNA reads as TGCGCCAGCAGCCCAAACTTTGACGGGCTACCCCTCCACTTT. This encodes CASSPNFDGLPLHF. The chain is built from TRBV5-1 and TRBJ1-6; D gene ambiguous. The length of the CDR3 is 14 residues. Trimming stripped 4 bases from V and 12 bases from J, with 17 bases between. The V gene's germline CDR1 is SGHRS and CDR2 YFSETQ.

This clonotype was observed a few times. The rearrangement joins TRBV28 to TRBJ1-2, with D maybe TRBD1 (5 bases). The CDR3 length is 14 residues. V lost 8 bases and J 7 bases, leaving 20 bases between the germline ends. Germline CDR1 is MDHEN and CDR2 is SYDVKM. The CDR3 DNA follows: TGTGCCAGCGGGCGAGGGACCGCACTCGGTGGCTACACCTTC. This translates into CASGRGTALGGYTF.

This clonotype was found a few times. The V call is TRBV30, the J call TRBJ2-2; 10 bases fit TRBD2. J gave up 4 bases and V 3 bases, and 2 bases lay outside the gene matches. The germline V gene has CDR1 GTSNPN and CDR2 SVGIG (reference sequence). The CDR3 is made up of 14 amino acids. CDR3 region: CAWRAGGGTGELFF. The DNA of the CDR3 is TGTGCCTGGAGAGCGGGGGGGGGCACCGGGGAGCTGTTTTTT.

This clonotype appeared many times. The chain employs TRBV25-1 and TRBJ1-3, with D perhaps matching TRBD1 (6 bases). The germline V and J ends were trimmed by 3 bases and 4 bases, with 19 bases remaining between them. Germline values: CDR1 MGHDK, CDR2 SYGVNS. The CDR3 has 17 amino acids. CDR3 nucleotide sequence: TGTGCCAGCAGTGAGAGATGGGGGGGCGCAGAGGGAAACACCATATATTTT. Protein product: CASSERWGGAEGNTIYF.

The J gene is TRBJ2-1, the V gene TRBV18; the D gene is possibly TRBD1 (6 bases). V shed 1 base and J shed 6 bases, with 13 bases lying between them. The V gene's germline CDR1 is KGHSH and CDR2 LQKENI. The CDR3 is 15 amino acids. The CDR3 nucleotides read TGTGCCAGCTCACCACGGGCAGGGGACCCCAATGAGCAGTTCTTC. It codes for CASSPRAGDPNEQFF.